These 25 T cell receptor beta chains originate from one sample sequenced in a study of technical replicates of blood from several donors. Some clones are missing from TCRdb's copy, which holds only in-frame ones; the method was immunoSEQ multiplex PCR. This table holds tens of thousands of clones, more than 85% found once. Input material: T cells isolated from PBMCs. These receptors were collected from a human donor in good health.

The chain links TRBV9 to TRBJ1-2, with 11 bases aligning to TRBD1. The J segment lost 4 bases and the V segment lost 0 bases, leaving 5 bases of the junction unmatched. The CDR3 is 16 residues long. CDR1 and CDR2 (germline): SGDLS, YYNGEE. This CDR3 is CASSVEGDRGAYGYTF. CDR3 nucleotide sequence: TGTGCCAGCAGCGTAGAGGGGGACAGGGGGGCCTATGGCTACACCTTC.

In this sample, this clone turned up once. The chain couples TRBV19 to TRBJ1-5; no clear D. The CDR3 spans 15 residues. Germline V lookup: CDR1 LNHDA, CDR2 SQIVND (reference sequence). V was cut by 1 base and J by 3 bases, with 10 bases left in between. The CDR3 DNA reads as TGTGCCAGTAGTATAGTTCAGGCATACAATCAGCCCCAGCATTTT. Amino acids: CASSIVQAYNQPQHF.

The table lists this clone with a count of one. The V call is TRBV6-5, the J call TRBJ2-7; 9 positions agree with TRBD1. Germline-derived CDR1 and CDR2 are MNHEY and SVGAGI. The CDR3 totals 14 residues. V dropped 9 bases and J dropped 4; count of bases not matched to a gene: 10. The CDR3 spells CASTRRTGDYEQYF. The CDR3 coding sequence is TGTGCCAGTACCCGAAGGACAGGGGATTACGAGCAGTACTTC.

This clone was found once. This chain links TRBV4-2 with TRBJ2-1; no reliable D call. Trimming took off 0 bases at V and 5 bases at J, with 14 bases between the two ends. This CDR3 is 16 amino acids long. Germline lookup yields CDR1 LGHNA and CDR2 YNFKEQ. Written as DNA, the CDR3 is TGTGCCAGCAGCCAAGAGGCCAGACACCCCCACAATGAGCAGTTCTTC. Protein: CASSQEARHPHNEQFF.

V is TRBV5-1 and J is TRBJ2-1; 9 bases fit TRBD2. The length of the CDR3 is 18 residues. The germline CDR1 and CDR2 sequences are SGHRS and YFSETQ. Unmatched junction bases numbered 10, after V lost 3 bases and J lost 0 bases. CDR3 sequence reads: CASSSPNISGSSYNEQFF. CDR3 nucleotide sequence: TGCGCCAGCAGCTCGCCTAACATTAGCGGGAGCTCCTACAATGAGCAGTTCTTC.

The chain combines TRBV28 with TRBJ2-3; D is unclear. In germline, CDR1 is MDHEN, CDR2 SYDVKM. The CDR3 extends over 12 amino acids. Trimming left V 4 bases short and J 6 bases short, with 8 bases between. The CDR3 coding sequence is TGTGCCAGCAGTTCCCCTACCGATACGCAGTATTTT. This translates into CASSSPTDTQYF.

This chain links TRBV11-3 with TRBJ2-7, with D tentatively TRBD1 (6 bases). Germline V lookup: CDR1 SGHNT, CDR2 YENEEA. Trimming took off 3 bases at V and 2 bases at J, with 17 bases between the two ends. The CDR3 loop spans 16 amino acids. CDR3 sequence reads: CASSLGMGAGTYEQYF. The CDR3 nucleotides read TGTGCCAGCAGCTTGGGGATGGGGGCGGGCACCTACGAGCAGTACTTC.

CDR3 coding DNA: TGTGCCAGCAGCGATAAGACAGGGAATCAGCCCCAGCATTTT. Amino acid sequence: CASSDKTGNQPQHF. The V gene is TRBV7-9, the J gene TRBJ1-5; 7 nucleotides align to TRBD1. The CDR3 consists of 14 residues. Germline values: CDR1 SEHNR, CDR2 FQNEAQ (reference sequence). V lost 5 bases to trimming and J lost 4 bases; unmatched junction nucleotides: 5.

The chain carries TRBV2 and TRBJ1-2, with D unclear. The CDR3 runs to 11 residues. V shed 4 bases and J shed 9 bases, with 9 bases lying between them. CDR1 SNHLY and CDR2 FYNNEI come from the germline V gene. The CDR3 loop is CASSGALRYTF. CDR3 bases: TGTGCCAGCAGTGGGGCCCTACGCTACACCTTC.

The rearrangement links TRBV29-1 to TRBJ1-1; TRBD1 is a possible D gene (6 bases). Germline lookup yields CDR1 SQVTM and CDR2 ANQGSEA. The CDR3 runs to 13 residues. Trimming took 6 bases from V and 4 from J, leaving 15 bases between them. In nucleotides, the CDR3 is TGCAGCGTAAACAGGGAACGGGGCACTGAAGCTTTCTTT. It encodes CSVNRERGTEAFF.

The V call is TRBV7-3, the J call TRBJ1-1; D may be TRBD1 (5 bases). This CDR3 region has 13 residues. The germline V and J ends were trimmed by 6 bases and 3 bases, with 11 bases remaining between them. Germline V CDR1 and CDR2: SGHTA, FQGTGA. The CDR3 DNA follows: TGTGCCAGCAGGGCCCCGGGGGACACTGAAGCTTTCTTT. Protein: CASRAPGDTEAFF.

V gene TRBV7-9 combines with J gene TRBJ2-5; D is perhaps TRBD1 (6 bases). The CDR3 sequence is 12 residues long. The V end was cut by 3 bases, the J end by 5 bases, with 7 bases between. Germline V gene sequence: CDR1 SEHNR, CDR2 FQNEAQ (reference sequence). The DNA of the CDR3 is TGTGCCAGCAGCTTTAGGGGGGAGACCCAGTACTTC. Translation: CASSFRGETQYF.

The rearrangement links TRBV5-1 to TRBJ1-4; 7 bases are shared with TRBD1. V gave up 3 bases and J gave up 4 bases; unmatched junction bases: 9. Looked up from germline, CDR1 is SGHRS and CDR2 is YFSETQ. CDR3 length: 16 residues. The CDR3 DNA sequence: TGCGCCAGCAGCTGGACTCGACAGGGACGTAATGAAAAACTGTTTTTT. Amino acid sequence: CASSWTRQGRNEKLFF.

The rearrangement uses TRBV11-2 and TRBJ2-2; TRBD2 aligns across 7 bases. From germline, CDR1 is SGHAT and CDR2 FQNNGV. V was pared by 1 base and J by 1 base, with 9 bases of the junction left unmatched. The CDR3 covers 18 residues. The CDR3 sequence is CASSLVRVSGVNTGELFF. The DNA of the CDR3 is TGTGCCAGCAGCTTAGTTCGAGTGAGCGGGGTGAACACCGGGGAGCTGTTTTTT.

The chain has TRBV7-3 and TRBJ1-5, with D maybe TRBD1 (5 bases). The CDR3 runs to 13 residues. Per germline, CDR1 SGHTA and CDR2 FQGTGA. Deletions cut 4 bases from V and 5 bases from J, with 9 bases between. The CDR3, as DNA: TGTGCCAGCAGCTCCGCGGGGGATCAGCCCCAGCATTTT. Its translation is CASSSAGDQPQHF. The variable domain in full, completed from reference TRBV7-3 and TRBJ1-5, reads GAGVSQTPSNKVTEKGKYVELRCDPISGHTALYWYRQSLGQGPEFLIYFQGTGAADDSGLPNDRFFAVRPEGSVSTLKIQRTERGDSAVYLCASSSAGDQPQHFGDGTRLSIL.

J is TRBJ1-2 and V is TRBV15; D is perhaps TRBD1 (6 bases). The CDR3 has 14 amino acids. Germline V gives CDR1 LNHNV, CDR2 YYDKDF (reference sequence). Trimming cost V 2 bases and J 4 bases, with 11 bases left between them. Written as DNA, the CDR3 is TGTGCCACCAGCAGATATGACAGGTTCTATGGCTACACCTTC. Translated: CATSRYDRFYGYTF.

This sequence joins TRBV29-1 and TRBJ2-1; the match to TRBD2 covers 12 bases. This CDR3 spans 14 amino acids. V lost 6 bases to trimming and J lost 8 bases; unmatched junction nucleotides: 8. Germline values: CDR1 SQVTM, CDR2 ANQGSEA. Here the CDR3 reads CSVSSGRGWDEQFF. The CDR3 DNA sequence: TGCAGCGTCTCTAGCGGGAGGGGGTGGGATGAGCAGTTCTTC.

This chain uses TRBV19 with TRBJ1-5; 10 positions match TRBD1. Trimming at V came to 2 bases and at J to 0 bases, leaving 10 bases not matched to a gene. The germline V gene encodes CDR1 LNHDA and CDR2 SQIVND (reference sequence). The CDR3 runs to 19 residues. The CDR3 nucleotides are TGTGCCAGTAGTATAAGGACAGGGGGATCCAAATATAGCAATCAGCCCCAGCATTTT. Its translation: CASSIRTGGSKYSNQPQHF.

CDR3 DNA sequence: TGTGCCAGCAGCTTGGGGGTCGCAGCGGGAGGGTATGAGCAGTTCTTC. This translates into CASSLGVAAGGYEQFF. This rearrangement joins TRBV5-6 to TRBJ2-1; TRBD2 matches 10 bases. The CDR3 sequence is 16 residues long. V trimming: 0 bases; J trimming: 8 bases; junction bases outside the gene matches: 8. Per the germline V gene, CDR1 is SGHDT and CDR2 is YYEEEE.

The chain carries TRBV7-3 and TRBJ1-5; D gene uncertain. Trimming cost V 5 bases and J 6 bases, with 11 bases left between them. Germline CDR1 is SGHTA and CDR2 is FQGTGA. This CDR3 is built from 13 residues. The CDR3: CASSPSSGQPQHF. The CDR3 bases are TGTGCCAGCAGCCCTTCATCGGGTCAGCCCCAGCATTTT.

J is TRBJ1-1 and V is TRBV7-8; 11 bases map to TRBD1. Unmatched junction bases numbered 4, after V lost 5 bases and J lost 11 bases. The CDR3 runs 12 residues. CDR1 and CDR2 (germline): SGHVS, FQNEAQ. CDR3 sequence: CASSQDRGPAFF. As DNA, the CDR3 is TGTGCCAGCAGCCAGGACAGGGGGCCCGCTTTCTTT.

The genes are TRBV18 and TRBJ1-1; the D is unclear. Trimming removed 5 bases at V and 0 bases at J, with 13 bases between. Germline V gene lookup returns CDR1 KGHSH and CDR2 LQKENI. The length of the CDR3 is 15 residues. CDR3 residues: CASSMSRDLNTEAFF. The CDR3 region has the DNA TGTGCCAGCTCAATGAGCCGGGATCTGAACACTGAAGCTTTCTTT.

The V call is TRBV7-7, the J call TRBJ1-4; D gene ambiguous. Germline V gives CDR1 SSHAT, CDR2 FNYEAQ (reference sequence). Trimming shortened V by 2 bases and J by 6 bases, and 7 bases separated the two germline ends. The CDR3 length is 13 residues. The CDR3: CASSLNTDEKLFF. The CDR3, as DNA: TGTGCCAGCAGCTTAAACACAGATGAAAAACTGTTTTTT.

V usage is TRBV19 and J usage is TRBJ1-5; D is unresolved. V was pared by 3 bases and J by 7 bases, with 7 bases between. Germline assignment: CDR1 LNHDA and CDR2 SQIVND (reference sequence). This CDR3 comprises 12 residues. The CDR3 bases are TGTGCCAGTAGTATTGGAGGGCAGCCCCAGCATTTT. Amino acids: CASSIGGQPQHF.

The V and J genes are TRBV4-3 and TRBJ2-1; 11 nucleotides align to TRBD2. The V and J ends lost 3 bases and 2 bases, in that order; junction bases with no gene match: 9. Germline lookup yields CDR1 LGHNA and CDR2 YSLEER. This CDR3 contains 18 residues. The CDR3 DNA is TGCGCCAGCAGCCATGGAACTAGCGGGAGTTCTCCCTACAATGAGCAGTTCTTC. This encodes CASSHGTSGSSPYNEQFF.